The entry below gives a single T cell receptor (beta chain) sequence along with its context. Its antigen is unknown. Here immunoSEQ multiplex PCR was the method, and the copy in TCRdb shows in-frame clones only, minus some. The sample has 200,000 to 250,000 clones; 70% to 90% are singletons. V shed 3 bases, J shed 8 bases, and the junction held 4 bases outside the gene matches. The germline V gene has CDR1 MNHEY and CDR2 SMNVEV (reference sequence). The CDR3 contains 16 residues. The source of the sample is a study of cytomegalovirus exposure and HLA in healthy donors. At the level of the study: The roughly 700 first-cohort repertoires shared a platform with the roughly 130 validation repertoires, as reported in a later analysis.

Study-wide results and limits: There were some public TCRs occurring in many donors, but most TCR sequences were rare.

The receptor's source is a woman younger than 35 in good health and CMV-seronegative. The V call is TRBV27, the J call TRBJ2-1; the match to TRBD2 covers 16 bases. Sequencing was carried out using PBMCs. This chain's CDR3 is CASSLLGTSGRDEQFF. In DNA form, the CDR3 reads TGTGCCAGCAGTTTGCTCGGGACTAGCGGGAGGGATGAGCAGTTCTTC.